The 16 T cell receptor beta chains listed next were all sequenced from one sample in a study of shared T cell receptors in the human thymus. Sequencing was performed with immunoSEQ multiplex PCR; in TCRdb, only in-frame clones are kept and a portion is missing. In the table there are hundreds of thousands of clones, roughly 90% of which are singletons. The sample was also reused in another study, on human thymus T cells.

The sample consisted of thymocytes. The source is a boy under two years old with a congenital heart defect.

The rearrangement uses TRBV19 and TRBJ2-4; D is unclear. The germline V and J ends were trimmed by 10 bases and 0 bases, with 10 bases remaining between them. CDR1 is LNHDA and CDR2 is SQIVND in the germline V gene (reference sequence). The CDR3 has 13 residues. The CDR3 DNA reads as TGTGCCACCCAAGCCGGAGCCAAAAACATTCAGTACTTC. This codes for CATQAGAKNIQYF. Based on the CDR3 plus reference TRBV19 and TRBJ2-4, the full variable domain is DGGITQSPKYLFRKEGQNVTLSCEQNLNHDAMYWYRQDPGQGLRLIYYSQIVNDFQKGDIAEGYSVSREKKESFPLTVTSAQKNPTAFYLCATQAGAKNIQYFGAGTRLSVL.

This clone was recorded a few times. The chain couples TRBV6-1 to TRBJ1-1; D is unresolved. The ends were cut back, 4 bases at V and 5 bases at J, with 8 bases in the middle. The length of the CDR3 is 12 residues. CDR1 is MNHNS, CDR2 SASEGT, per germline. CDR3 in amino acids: CASSGRETEAFF. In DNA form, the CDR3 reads TGTGCCAGCAGTGGTCGGGAGACTGAAGCTTTCTTT.

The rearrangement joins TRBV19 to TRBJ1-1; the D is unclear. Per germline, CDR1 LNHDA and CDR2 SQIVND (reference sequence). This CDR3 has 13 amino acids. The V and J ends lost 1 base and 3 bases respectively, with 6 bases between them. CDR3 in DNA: TGTGCCAGTAGTATAGGGGGAGACACTGAAGCTTTCTTT. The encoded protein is CASSIGGDTEAFF.

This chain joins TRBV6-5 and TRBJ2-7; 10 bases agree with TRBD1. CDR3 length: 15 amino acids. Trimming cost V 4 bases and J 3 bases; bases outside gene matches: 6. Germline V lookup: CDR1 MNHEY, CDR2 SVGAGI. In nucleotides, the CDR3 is TGTGCCAGCAGTTTATCCGGGACAGGGGACTACGAGCAGTACTTC. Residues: CASSLSGTGDYEQYF.

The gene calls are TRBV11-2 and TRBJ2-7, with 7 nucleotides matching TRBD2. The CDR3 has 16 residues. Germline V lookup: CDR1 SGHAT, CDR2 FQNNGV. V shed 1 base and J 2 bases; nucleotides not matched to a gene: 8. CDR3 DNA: TGTGCCAGCAGCTTAGTTCCGCGGGAGTCCCCCTACGAGCAGTACTTC. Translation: CASSLVPRESPYEQYF.

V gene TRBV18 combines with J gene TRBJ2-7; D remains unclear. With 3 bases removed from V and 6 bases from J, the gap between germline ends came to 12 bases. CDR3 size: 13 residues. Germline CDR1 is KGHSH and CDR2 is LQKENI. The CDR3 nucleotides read TGTGCCAGCTCACCGACTCCCTCGGGCGAGCAGTACTTC. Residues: CASSPTPSGEQYF.

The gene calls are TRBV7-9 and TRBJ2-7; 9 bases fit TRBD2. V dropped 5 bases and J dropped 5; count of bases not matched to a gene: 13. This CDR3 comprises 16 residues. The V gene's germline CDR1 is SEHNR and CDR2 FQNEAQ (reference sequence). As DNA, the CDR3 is TGTGCCAGCAGCCCACCCCAAACAGCGGGAGGCCACGAGCAGTACTTC. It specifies CASSPPQTAGGHEQYF.

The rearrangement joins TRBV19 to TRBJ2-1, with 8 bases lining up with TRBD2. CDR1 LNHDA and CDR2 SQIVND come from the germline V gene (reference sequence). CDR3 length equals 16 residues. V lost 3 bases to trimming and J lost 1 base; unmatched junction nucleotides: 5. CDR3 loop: CASSMIAGWSYNEQFF. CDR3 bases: TGTGCCAGTAGTATGATAGCGGGATGGTCCTACAATGAGCAGTTCTTC.

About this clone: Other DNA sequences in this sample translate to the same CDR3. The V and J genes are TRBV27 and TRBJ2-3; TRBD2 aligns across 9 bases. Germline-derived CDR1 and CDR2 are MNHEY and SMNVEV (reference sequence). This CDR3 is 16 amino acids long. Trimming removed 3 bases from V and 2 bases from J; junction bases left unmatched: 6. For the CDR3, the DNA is TGTGCCAGCAGTTTGGGGCTAGCGGGACTCACAGATACGCAGTATTTT. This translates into CASSLGLAGLTDTQYF.

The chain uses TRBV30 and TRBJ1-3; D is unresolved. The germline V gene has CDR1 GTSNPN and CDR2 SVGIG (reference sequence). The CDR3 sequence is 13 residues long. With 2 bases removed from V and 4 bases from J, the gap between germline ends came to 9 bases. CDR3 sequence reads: CAWSPRLGNTIYF. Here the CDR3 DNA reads TGTGCCTGGAGTCCCCGTTTGGGAAACACCATATATTTT.

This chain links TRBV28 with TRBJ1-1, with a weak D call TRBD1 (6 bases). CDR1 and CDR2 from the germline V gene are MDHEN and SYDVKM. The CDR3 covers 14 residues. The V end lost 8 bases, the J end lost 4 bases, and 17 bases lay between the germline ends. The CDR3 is CASGGTPYFTEAFF. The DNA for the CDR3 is TGTGCCAGCGGTGGGACACCATATTTCACTGAAGCTTTCTTT.

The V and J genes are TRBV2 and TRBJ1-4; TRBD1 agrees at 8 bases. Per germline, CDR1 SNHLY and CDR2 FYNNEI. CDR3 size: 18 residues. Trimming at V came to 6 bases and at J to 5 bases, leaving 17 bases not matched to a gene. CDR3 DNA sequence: TGTGCCAGCAGCGAGAGACAGGGGTCACCAACCTGGAATGAAAAACTGTTTTTT. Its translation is CASSERQGSPTWNEKLFF.

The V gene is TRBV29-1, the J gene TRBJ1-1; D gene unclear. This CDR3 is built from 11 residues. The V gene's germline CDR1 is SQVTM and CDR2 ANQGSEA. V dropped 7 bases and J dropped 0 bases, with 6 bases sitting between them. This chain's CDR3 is CSAVMNTEAFF. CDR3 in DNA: TGCAGCGCCGTAATGAACACTGAAGCTTTCTTT.

CDR3 residues: CASSSPGLNYEQYF. The CDR3 coding sequence is TGTGCCAGCAGTTCTCCGGGACTAAACTACGAGCAGTACTTC. J is TRBJ2-7 and V is TRBV25-1; 7 nucleotides agree with TRBD2. The germline CDR1 and CDR2 sequences are MGHDK and SYGVNS. V was clipped by 5 bases and J by 3 bases; unmatched bases: 7. The CDR3 totals 14 residues.

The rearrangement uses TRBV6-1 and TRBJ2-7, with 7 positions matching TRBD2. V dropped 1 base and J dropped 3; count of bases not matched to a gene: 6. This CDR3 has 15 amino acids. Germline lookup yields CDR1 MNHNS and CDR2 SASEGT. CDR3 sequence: CASSEDVSGDYEQYF. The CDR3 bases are TGTGCCAGCAGTGAAGATGTCAGCGGGGACTACGAGCAGTACTTC.

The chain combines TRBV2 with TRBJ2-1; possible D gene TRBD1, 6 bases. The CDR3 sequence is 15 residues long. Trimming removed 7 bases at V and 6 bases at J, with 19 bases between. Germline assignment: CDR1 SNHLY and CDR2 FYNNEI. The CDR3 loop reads CASTDGTGRLNEQFF. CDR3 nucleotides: TGTGCCAGCACCGATGGCACAGGGCGACTCAATGAGCAGTTCTTC.